The clone carrying this TCR beta chain was seen more than once but under ten times. The sample originates from a study of identical twins. TCRdb used MiXCR to reprocess the 5' RACE reads, holding one entry per CDR3 protein. The table shows a few hundred thousand distinct CDR3 sequences, with about 8.5% occurring only once. Every donor was a healthy Caucasian. These data were also filed under a second study, of yellow fever vaccine responses in identical twins.

Sequenced sample: CD8+ T cells sorted from blood. The receptor was isolated from a woman aged 18-30 years in good health.

The chain's CDR3 is CASINSGTSGRESSYEQYF. CDR3 bases: TGTGCCAGCATCAACTCCGGGACTAGCGGGAGGGAGAGCTCCTACGAGCAGTACTTC. This chain links TRBV28 with TRBJ2-7; 16 nucleotides agree with TRBD2. The CDR3 sequence is 19 residues long. Germline-derived CDR1 and CDR2 are MDHEN and SYDVKM. Trimming removed 7 bases from V and 0 bases from J; junction bases left unmatched: 12.